This TCR beta chain was obtained from a study of CD8+CD57+ T cells in acquired aplastic anemia. The wider study: Across the sorted CD4+ and CD8+ cells, DNA amounts averaged approximately 3.1 ug. About 10 million reads were obtained on average for healthy donor CD4+ cells.

Profiles of TCR beta VDJ and CDR3 were generated from a genomic DNA template. Using its own MiXCR run on the reads, TCRdb lists one record per CDR3 protein. Here the sample spans 42,000 or so distinct CDR3 sequences, 68% being singletons. Germline V lookup: CDR1 SQVTM, CDR2 ANQGSEA. The V gene end was trimmed by 7 bases and the J gene end by 6 bases; junction bases not matched to a gene: 6. The CDR3 consists of 12 residues. Study-wide results and limits: With respect to CD8+ Simpson's diversity, patients and controls did not differ significantly.

This clonotype was detected a few times. Its antigen is as yet unknown. This sequence joins TRBV29-1 and TRBJ1-2; 9 nucleotides align to TRBD1. This receptor was identified in a human donor in good health, serving as a control. Material: sorted CD4+, CD8+, or CD8+CD57+ T cells (not recorded which) from PBMCs. The CDR3 loop reads CSDRDRVNGYTF. The CDR3 bases are TGCAGCGACCGGGACAGGGTAAATGGCTACACCTTC.